A single T cell receptor (beta chain) is shown here with its context. The antigen is not known. This sample stems from a study of cytomegalovirus exposure and HLA in healthy donors. Study observations and caveats: Later on, an analysis showed TCR association rates differing by HLA locus, with DRB1 the most and HLA-C the fewest.

Primers included in the PCR were 60 Vbeta and 13 Jbeta primers. Clones were sequenced by immunoSEQ multiplex PCR, and TCRdb holds only the in-frame ones, with some missing. Of around 150,000 clones in the sample, roughly 73% were seen once. The germline V gene encodes CDR1 SGHNT and CDR2 YYREEE (reference sequence). The CDR3 spans 13 residues. Trimming cost V 5 bases and J 8 bases, with 14 bases left between them. The sequence came from a man aged 18 to 30 in good health and CMV-seropositive. The chain joins TRBV5-4 to TRBJ2-1; D is possibly TRBD1 (5 bases). Material: PBMCs. CDR3 protein: CASSAAGRDEQFF. DNA for the CDR3: TGTGCCAGCAGTGCAGCCGGCAGGGATGAGCAGTTCTTC.